This TCR beta chain was found in a study of T cells in Graves' hyperthyroidism and ophthalmopathy. CDR1 and CDR2 from the germline V gene are DFQATT and SNEGSKA (reference sequence). This CDR3 region has 14 residues. The V segment lost 6 bases and the J segment 8 bases; nucleotides outside the gene matches: 8. Researchers amplified the TCR beta CDR3 regions from RNA transcripts. Primed by the HTBI set, a first-round RT-PCR was run on the TCR CDR3. TCRdb fed the multiplex PCR reads into MiXCR, producing one record per CDR3 protein. The data show fewer than 900,000 distinct CDR3 sequences, with roughly 15% seen just once and around 8.1% held by the top ten. This clonotype was found a few times.

Sample: blood. The chain is built from TRBV20-1 and TRBJ2-1, with 12 bases matching TRBD2. The TCR sequence derives from a young man with Graves' hyperthyroidism. CDR3 in amino acids: CSAVTSGRVDEQFF. CDR3 sequence (DNA): TGCAGTGCCGTGACTAGCGGGAGAGTCGATGAGCAGTTCTTC.